The rows below give T cell receptor beta chains drawn from one sample of a study of Graves' ophthalmopathy and Graves' hyperthyroidism. Via MiXCR, TCRdb re-called the multiplex PCR reads, giving one row per CDR3 protein. The sample lists some 350,000 distinct CDR3 sequences, approximately 17% occurring once. Sample: peripheral blood. All receptors derive from an adult woman with stable Graves' hyperthyroidism. The conserved cysteine and the conserved F or W are not part of the CDR3 here. The size field is filled for only some rows; it gives once, few, many or a size class.

V,size,J,CDR3
TRBV5-1,many,TRBJ1-1,ASSQLTGPNTEAF
TRBV6-5,-,TRBJ1-5,ASSYARGNQPQH
TRBV18,few,TRBJ2-5,ASSPLNNPIGETQY
TRBV6-1,many,TRBJ2-5,ASSRGLAGGQETQY
TRBV18,-,TRBJ1-5,ASAHSGGNQPQH
TRBV9,many,TRBJ1-2,ASSVDRYGYT
TRBV28,many,TRBJ2-6,ASRGQGRNSGANVLT
TRBV6-2/TRBV6-3,many,TRBJ2-2,ASSYSSGRATGELF
TRBV19,many,TRBJ1-5,ASSRTGPVNQGNQPQH
TRBV19,many,TRBJ2-5,ASSTMGIQETQY
TRBV20-1,many,TRBJ1-2,SARATFNYGYT
TRBV28,many,TRBJ2-5,ASSSNTGDETQY
TRBV28,many,TRBJ1-5,ASSLSAGGSNQPQH
TRBV7-2,-,TRBJ2-5,ASSAPLETQY
TRBV6-1,many,TRBJ1-6,ASSEDVISSYNSPLH
TRBV5-1,many,TRBJ2-7,ASSEGQGRHEQY
TRBV28,many,TRBJ2-4,ASSSAGLAGGRGIKY
TRBV15,many,TRBJ1-6,ATSSQDRSPLH
TRBV12-5,many,TRBJ2-4,ASGFPIAGEPKNIQY
TRBV6-2/TRBV6-3,-,TRBJ1-2,ASTSTGGLQGGYT
TRBV5-1,-,TRBJ1-2,ASRPGQGLSGYT
TRBV6-2/TRBV6-3,-,TRBJ2-7,ASTSPLADYSYEQY
TRBV30,many,TRBJ1-2,AWSRRRTGDYGYT
TRBV28,many,TRBJ2-7,ASSWRGSYEQY
TRBV29-1,many,TRBJ2-2,SSRLAFLAGELL
TRBV20-1,many,TRBJ2-7,SAGRQPTYEQY
TRBV12-3/TRBV12-4,many,TRBJ2-7,ASSLALSEQY
TRBV30,-,TRBJ2-7,AWSDYKAYEQY
TRBV12-3/TRBV12-4,many,TRBJ2-7,ASSRDRVGEQY
TRBV28,many,TRBJ2-7,ASSLGEKGYEQY
TRBV6-5,many,TRBJ2-7,ASSNLTGSYEQY
TRBV20-1,many,TRBJ2-7,SATELGAIEYEQY
TRBV6-2/TRBV6-3,-,TRBJ1-2,ASSYTSGISSWSYGYT
TRBV12-3/TRBV12-4,many,TRBJ1-1,ASSYAGRTEAF
TRBV29-1,many,TRBJ2-5,SVEDLLAAQETQY
TRBV7-2,many,TRBJ2-2,ASSFRGSPTGELF
TRBV30,many,TRBJ1-1,AWEDLNTEAF
TRBV15,many,TRBJ1-2,ATSRGGRELGGYT
TRBV7-9,-,TRBJ2-7,ASSLVGGAEQY
TRBV7-9,many,TRBJ2-7,ASSLEYGAAYEQY
TRBV28,many,TRBJ1-2,ASRYPGPGGYT
TRBV15,many,TRBJ1-5,ATGGSNQPQH
TRBV12-3/TRBV12-4,many,TRBJ1-1,ASTIGDSNTEAF
TRBV4-3,many,TRBJ1-2,ASSQDTAGHLNYGYT
TRBV20-1,many,TRBJ2-7,SANKDRGGRIYEQC
TRBV12-3/TRBV12-4,-,TRBJ2-5,ASSPRTGKETQY
TRBV5-5,many,TRBJ1-2,ASSLSGTGGYGYT
TRBV12-3/TRBV12-4,-,TRBJ1-2,ASSRLLTANYGYT
TRBV6-2/TRBV6-3,many,TRBJ2-7,ASKLTGTNYEQY
TRBV7-9,-,TRBJ1-1,ASSTGTVEAF
TRBV19,many,TRBJ2-2,ASSVEAGGGELF